The T cell receptor beta chain described here comes from a study of post-analysis software for immune sequencing data. Study-wide results and caveats: Patients showed TRBV5-6, TRBV5-1 and TRBV20-1 among five TRBV segments more frequent than in controls. Strong same-batch co-clustering of samples appeared with F measure clustering.

As concerns this clonotype: Antigen unknown. A much larger clone sits a single nucleotide away, making a read error possible.

Libraries were made from TCR beta cDNA, and they carried unique molecular identifiers. TCRdb fed the PCR reads into MiXCR, producing one record per CDR3 protein. The top ten clones hold 9% to 14% of a sample with hundreds of thousands of distinct CDR3 sequences, around 40% of them seen once. The CDR3 length is 13 residues. The germline gives CDR1 DFQATT, CDR2 SNEGSKA (reference sequence). This sequence originates from a girl aged 10-17 years with multiple sclerosis. Material: blood. The chain carries TRBV20-1 and TRBJ2-7; D is tentatively TRBD1 or TRBD2 (5 bases each). This CDR3 reads CSGRDGVDYEQYF. The CDR3 DNA reads TGCAGCGGCCGGGACGGGGTGGACTACGAGCAGTACTTC.